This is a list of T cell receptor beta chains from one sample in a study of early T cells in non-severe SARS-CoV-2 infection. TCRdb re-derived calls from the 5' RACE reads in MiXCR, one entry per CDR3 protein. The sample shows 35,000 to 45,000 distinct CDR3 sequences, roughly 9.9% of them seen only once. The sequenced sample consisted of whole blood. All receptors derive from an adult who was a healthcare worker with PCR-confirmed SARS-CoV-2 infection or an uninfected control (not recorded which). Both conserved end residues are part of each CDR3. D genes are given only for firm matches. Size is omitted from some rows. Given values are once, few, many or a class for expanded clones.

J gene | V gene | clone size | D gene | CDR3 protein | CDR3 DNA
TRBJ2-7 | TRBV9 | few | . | CASSVGSGSYEQYF | TGTGCCAGCAGCGTAGGATCCGGCTCCTACGAGCAGTACTTC
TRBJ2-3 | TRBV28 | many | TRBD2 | CASSLWGGETDTQYF | TGTGCCAGCAGTTTATGGGGAGGGGAGACAGATACGCAGTATTTT
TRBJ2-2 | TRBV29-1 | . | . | CSVADGNTGELFF | TGCAGCGTTGCCGACGGGAACACCGGGGAGCTGTTTTTT
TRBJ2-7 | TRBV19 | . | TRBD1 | CASSIGRDRGHEQYF | TGTGCCAGTAGTATAGGCCGGGACAGGGGCCACGAGCAGTACTTC
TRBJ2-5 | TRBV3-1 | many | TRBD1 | CASSQRTGNQETQYF | TGTGCCAGCAGCCAAAGGACAGGGAATCAAGAGACCCAGTACTTC
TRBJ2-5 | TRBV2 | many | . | CASSERGTEQETQYF | TGTGCCAGCAGTGAACGGGGGACAGAGCAAGAGACCCAGTACTTC
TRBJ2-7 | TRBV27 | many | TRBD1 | CASSSTGTGGEKNEQYF | TGTGCCAGCAGTTCGACCGGGACAGGGGGAGAAAAGAACGAGCAGTACTTC
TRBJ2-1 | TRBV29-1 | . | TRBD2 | CSVEGRGSDEQFF | TGCAGCGTTGAAGGGCGGGGGAGCGATGAGCAGTTCTTC
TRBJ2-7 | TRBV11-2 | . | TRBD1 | CASSLVRDSTYEQYF | TGTGCCAGCAGCTTAGTTCGGGACAGCACCTACGAGCAGTACTTC
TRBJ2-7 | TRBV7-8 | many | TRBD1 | CASSRIGTAAYEQYF | TGTGCCAGCAGCCGAATTGGGACAGCTGCCTACGAGCAGTACTTC
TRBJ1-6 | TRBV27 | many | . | CASRPQGGHSPLHF | TGTGCCAGCAGACCTCAGGGAGGGCATTCACCCCTCCACTTT
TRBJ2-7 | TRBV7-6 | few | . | CASSSSGVLDEQYF | TGTGCCAGCAGCTCCTCAGGGGTACTGGACGAGCAGTACTTC
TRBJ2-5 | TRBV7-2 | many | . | CASSSPGAETQYF | TGTGCCAGCAGCTCCCCCGGGGCAGAGACCCAGTACTTC
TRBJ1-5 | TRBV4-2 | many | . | CASSQDLGIRSNQPQHF | TGTGCCAGCAGCCAAGATTTGGGGATCCGGAGCAATCAGCCCCAGCATTTT
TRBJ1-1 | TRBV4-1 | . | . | CASSQVPLNTEAFF | TGCGCCAGCAGCCAAGTCCCCCTGAACACTGAAGCTTTCTTT
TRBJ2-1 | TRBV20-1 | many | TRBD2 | CSARGRGERVRQFF | TGCAGTGCTAGAGGGCGGGGGGAACGAGTTCGGCAGTTCTTC
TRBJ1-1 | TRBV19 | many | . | CASSMNANTEAFF | TGTGCCAGTAGTATGAATGCGAACACTGAAGCTTTCTTT
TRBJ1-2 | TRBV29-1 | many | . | CSVVFSLPNYGYTF | TGCAGCGTTGTTTTCAGTCTCCCCAACTATGGCTACACCTTC
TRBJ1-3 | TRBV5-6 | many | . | CASSLEGGYSGNTIYF | TGTGCCAGCAGCTTGGAAGGGGGATACTCTGGAAACACCATATATTTT
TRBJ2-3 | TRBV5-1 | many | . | CASRGGLTSTDTQYF | TGCGCCAGCAGAGGGGGATTAACTAGCACAGATACGCAGTATTTT
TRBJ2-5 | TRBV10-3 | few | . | CAISQAETQYF | TGTGCCATCAGCCAAGCGGAGACCCAGTACTTC
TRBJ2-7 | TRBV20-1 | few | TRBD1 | CSASATQGTGNEQYF | TGCAGTGCTAGTGCTACACAAGGGACAGGGAACGAGCAGTACTTC
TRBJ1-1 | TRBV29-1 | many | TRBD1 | CSVPGQGNTEAFF | TGCAGCGTCCCGGGACAGGGGAACACTGAAGCTTTCTTT
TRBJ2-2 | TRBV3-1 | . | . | CASSQGRGGELFF | TGTGCCAGCAGCCAAGGACGCGGCGGGGAGCTGTTTTTT
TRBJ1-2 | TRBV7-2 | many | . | CASRPNRDLYGYTF | TGTGCCAGCAGACCCAACAGGGATCTCTATGGCTACACCTTC
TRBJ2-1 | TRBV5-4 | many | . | CASSWGGSRPYNEQFF | TGTGCCAGCAGCTGGGGTGGTAGCAGGCCCTACAATGAGCAGTTCTTC
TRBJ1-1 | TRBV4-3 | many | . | CASSHDRNTEAFF | TGCGCCAGCAGCCATGACAGGAACACTGAAGCTTTCTTT
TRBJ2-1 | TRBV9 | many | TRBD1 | CASSVIGQGFSSSYNEQFF | TGTGCCAGCAGCGTCATTGGACAGGGATTCTCGTCTTCCTACAATGAGCAGTTCTTC
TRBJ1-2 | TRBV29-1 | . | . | CSVGTANYGYTF | TGCAGCGTGGGAACAGCAAACTATGGCTACACCTTC
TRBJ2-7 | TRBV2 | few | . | CASSTAAGTTYEQYF | TGTGCCAGCAGTACCGCAGCCGGGACAACCTACGAGCAGTACTTC
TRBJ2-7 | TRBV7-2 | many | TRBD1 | CASSLAGRQGNNEQYF | TGTGCCAGCAGCTTAGCGGGCCGACAGGGAAATAACGAGCAGTACTTC
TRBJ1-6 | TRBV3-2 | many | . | CASSQGALRPICSPLHF | TGTGCCAGCAGCCAAGGGGCCCTCCGCCCTATATGTTCACCCCTCCACTTT
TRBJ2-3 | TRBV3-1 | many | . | CASSQEAGITDTQYF | TGTGCCAGCAGCCAAGAGGCGGGGATCACAGATACGCAGTATTTT
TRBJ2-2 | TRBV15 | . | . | CATSRDKDTGELFF | TGTGCCACCAGCAGAGATAAAGACACCGGGGAGCTGTTTTTT
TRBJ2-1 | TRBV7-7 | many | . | CASSVSGEYNEQFF | TGTGCCAGCAGCGTCTCGGGAGAGTACAATGAGCAGTTCTTC
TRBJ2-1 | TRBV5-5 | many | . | CASSLYPSSYNEQFF | TGTGCCAGCAGCTTGTATCCGAGCTCCTACAATGAGCAGTTCTTC
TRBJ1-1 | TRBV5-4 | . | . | CASSLLYTEAFF | TGTGCCAGCAGCCTTTTGTACACTGAAGCTTTCTTT
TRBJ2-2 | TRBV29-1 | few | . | CSVGHWAGELFF | TGCAGCGTTGGTCATTGGGCCGGGGAGCTGTTTTTT
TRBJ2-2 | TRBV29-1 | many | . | CSVSQAAGELFF | TGCAGCGTTAGTCAGGCAGCCGGGGAGCTGTTTTTT
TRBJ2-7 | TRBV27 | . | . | CASSYYNYEQYF | TGTGCCAGCAGTTATTACAACTACGAGCAGTACTTC
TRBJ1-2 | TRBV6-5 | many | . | CASRRKTGGGISNYGYTF | TGTGCCAGCAGAAGAAAAACAGGAGGGGGAATTTCTAACTATGGCTACACCTTC
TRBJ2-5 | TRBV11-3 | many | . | CASSLTGRHGETQYF | TGTGCCAGCAGCTTAACTGGACGCCACGGAGAGACCCAGTACTTC
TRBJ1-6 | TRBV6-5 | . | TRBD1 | CASRPGGQGLSPLHF | TGTGCCAGCAGACCTGGGGGACAGGGGTTATCACCCCTCCACTTT
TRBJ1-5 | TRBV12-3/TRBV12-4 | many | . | CASSFTESQPQHF | TGTGCCAGCAGTTTTACAGAGTCTCAGCCCCAGCATTTT
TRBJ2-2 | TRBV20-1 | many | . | CSAIITNTGELFF | TGCAGTGCTATAATAACGAACACCGGGGAGCTGTTTTTT